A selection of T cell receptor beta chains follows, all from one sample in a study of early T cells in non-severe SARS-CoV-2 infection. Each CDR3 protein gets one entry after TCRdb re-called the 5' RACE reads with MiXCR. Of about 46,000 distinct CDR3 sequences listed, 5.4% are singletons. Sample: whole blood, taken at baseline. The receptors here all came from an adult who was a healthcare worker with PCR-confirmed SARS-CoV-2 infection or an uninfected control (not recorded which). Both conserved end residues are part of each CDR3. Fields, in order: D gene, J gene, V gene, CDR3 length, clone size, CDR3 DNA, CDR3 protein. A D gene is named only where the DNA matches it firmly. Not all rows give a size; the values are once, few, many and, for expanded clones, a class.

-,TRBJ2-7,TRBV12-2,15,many,TGTGCAAGTCGTCTCTCAAGCGGGAGGGTTTACGAGCAGTACTTC,CASRLSSGRVYEQYF
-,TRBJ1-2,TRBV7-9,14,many,TGTGCCAGCAGCCCGATGTATGAAGGGGATGGCTACACCTTC,CASSPMYEGDGYTF
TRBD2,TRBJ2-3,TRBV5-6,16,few,TGTGCCAGCAGCCGGGGGACTAGCGGGAGGTCAGATACGCAGTATTTT,CASSRGTSGRSDTQYF
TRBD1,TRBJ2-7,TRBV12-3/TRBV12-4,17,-,TGTGCCAGCAGTTTAGGGACCGGGACAGTGAGCTCCTACGAGCAGTACTTC,CASSLGTGTVSSYEQYF
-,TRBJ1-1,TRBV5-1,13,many,TGCGCCAGCAGCCCGGACGGGGCCACTGAAGCTTTCTTT,CASSPDGATEAFF
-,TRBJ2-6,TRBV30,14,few,TGTGCCTGTCCTCGAAATTCTGGGGCCAACGTCCTGACTTTC,CACPRNSGANVLTF
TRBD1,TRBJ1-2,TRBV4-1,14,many,TGCGCCAGCAGCCAAGAGGACAGGGGCTATGGCTACACCTTC,CASSQEDRGYGYTF
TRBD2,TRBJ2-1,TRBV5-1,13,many,TGCGCCAGCAGCTTCGGACTAGGGGACGAGCAGTTCTTC,CASSFGLGDEQFF
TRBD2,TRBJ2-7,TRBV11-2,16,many,TGTGCCAGCAGCCTAGGTATAGCGGGAGAATCCTACGAGCAGTACTTC,CASSLGIAGESYEQYF
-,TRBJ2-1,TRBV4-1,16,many,TGCGCCAGCAAGGAGGGGATTCCTTCCTCCTACAATGAGCAGTTCTTC,CASKEGIPSSYNEQFF
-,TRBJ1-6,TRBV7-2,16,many,TGTGCCAGCAGCCCTACCTCAACCGGGCGGAATTCACCCCTCCACTTT,CASSPTSTGRNSPLHF
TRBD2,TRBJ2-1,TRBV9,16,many,TGTGCCAGCAGCGTAAATCAGGGAGGGACCTACAATGAGCAGTTCTTC,CASSVNQGGTYNEQFF
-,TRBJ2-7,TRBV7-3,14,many,TGTGCCAGCAGCGTTACTACTGGACCCTACGAGCAGTACTTC,CASSVTTGPYEQYF
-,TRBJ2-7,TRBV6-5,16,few,TGTGCCAGCAGTCGCTTCGGAGTGGGGCCCTCCTACGAGCAGTACTTC,CASSRFGVGPSYEQYF
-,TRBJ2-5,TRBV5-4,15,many,TGTGCCAGCAGCCTGGACAGTTATGCCGGGGAGACCCAGTACTTC,CASSLDSYAGETQYF
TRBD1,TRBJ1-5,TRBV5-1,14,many,TGCGCCAGCAGCGAGGGGACAGGGAATCAGCCCCAGCATTTT,CASSEGTGNQPQHF
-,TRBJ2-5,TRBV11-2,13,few,TGTGCCAGCAGCTCCAGGGGCCAAGAGACCCAGTACTTC,CASSSRGQETQYF
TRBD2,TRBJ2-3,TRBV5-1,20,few,TGCGCCAGCAGCTTGGTGGTAGCGGGAGAGGGCTCTGGGTCTCCCGATACGCAGTATTTT,CASSLVVAGEGSGSPDTQYF
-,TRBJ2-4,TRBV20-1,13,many,TGCAGTGCGGCAGACTCTCGGAACAGCATTCAGTACTTC,CSAADSRNSIQYF
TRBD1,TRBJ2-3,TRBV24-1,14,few,TGTGCCACCAGTGACGGGACAGGGGCAGATACGCAGTATTTT,CATSDGTGADTQYF
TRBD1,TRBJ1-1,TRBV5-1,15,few,TGCGCCAGCAGCCCAGACGGACAGGGGAACACTGAAGCTTTCTTT,CASSPDGQGNTEAFF
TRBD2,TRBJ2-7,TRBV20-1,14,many,TGCAGTGCTAGTCACCTAGCGGGAACATTCGAGCAGTACTTC,CSASHLAGTFEQYF
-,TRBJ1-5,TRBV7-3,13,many,TGTGCCAGCAGCTCAGGACAGAATCAGCCCCAGCATTTT,CASSSGQNQPQHF
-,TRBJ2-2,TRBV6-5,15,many,TGTGCCAGTCAAACAGGGACGACTAACACCGGGGAGCTGTTTTTT,CASQTGTTNTGELFF
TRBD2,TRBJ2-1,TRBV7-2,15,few,TGTGCCAGCAGCTCGGCGACTAGCCTTACATTTGAGCAGTTCTTC,CASSSATSLTFEQFF
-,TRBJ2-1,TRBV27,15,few,TGTGCCAGCAGTTTATGGGGGGCGTACGACAATGAGCAGTTCTTC,CASSLWGAYDNEQFF
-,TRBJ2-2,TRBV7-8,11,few,TGTGCCAGCGGGTTCACCGGGGAGCTGTTTTTT,CASGFTGELFF
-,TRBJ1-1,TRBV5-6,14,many,TGTGCCAGCAGGTTGAGAGGGATCCCCACTGAAGCTTTCTTT,CASRLRGIPTEAFF
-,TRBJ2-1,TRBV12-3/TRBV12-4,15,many,TGTGCCAGCAGTTGGGGACCCCCAAGGGGGAATGAGCAGTTCTTC,CASSWGPPRGNEQFF
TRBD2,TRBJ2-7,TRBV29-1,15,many,TGCAGCGTCTCCACTAGCGGGAAAAGCTCCTACGAGCAGTACTTC,CSVSTSGKSSYEQYF
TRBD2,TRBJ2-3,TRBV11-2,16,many,TGTGCCAGCAGCTTAGCCGGGAGGGCCGGTGGAGATACGCAGTATTTT,CASSLAGRAGGDTQYF
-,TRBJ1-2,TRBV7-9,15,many,TGTGCCAGCAGCTCGGGTCTCGACCTTTACTATGGCTACACCTTC,CASSSGLDLYYGYTF
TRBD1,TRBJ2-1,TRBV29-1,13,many,TGCAGCGTTCCGGACAGGGCCTACAATGAGCAGTTCTTC,CSVPDRAYNEQFF
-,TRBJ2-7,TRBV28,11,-,TGTGCCAGCAGTTTTTTGAACGAGCAGTACTTC,CASSFLNEQYF
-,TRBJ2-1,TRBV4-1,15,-,TGCGCCAGCCGCATCGACCAGAGCAGGGGCAATGAGCAGTTCTTC,CASRIDQSRGNEQFF
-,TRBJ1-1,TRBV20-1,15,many,TGCAGTGCTAGAGATATGAGGGCCGTGAACACTGAAGCTTTCTTT,CSARDMRAVNTEAFF
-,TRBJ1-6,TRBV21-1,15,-,TGTGCCAGCAGCACCCAAGACAGGGCTTATTCACCCCTCCACTTT,CASSTQDRAYSPLHF